Listed here are 28 T cell receptor beta chains from one sample, sequenced in a study of T cells in Graves' hyperthyroidism and ophthalmopathy (dated by TCRdb to between 2018 and 2020). The library was prepared using multiplex PCR. These reads were obtained on an Illumina HiSeq 2000. The TCR beta CDR3 regions were amplified from RNA transcripts. A first-round RT-PCR of the TCR CDR3 used the HTBI primer set with the Qiagen OneStep RT-PCR kit. TCRdb redid the processing of the public reads, applying fastp at Q25 and MiXCR, and retained in-frame beta chains. Under each unique CDR3 protein, matching rows form one entry showing the most common genes and DNA. The sample table holds about 460,000 distinct CDR3 sequences, of which about 20% were seen once. The top ten constitute roughly 49% of the sample. The sequencing sample was made of blood. These receptors were obtained from a woman between 65 and 79 years old with Graves' ophthalmopathy.

This clonotype was detected only a few times. Here the CDR3 DNA reads TGCAGTGCTCCCTCCACGGAAAGCTCCTACAATGAGCAGTTCTTC. This gives the protein CSAPSTESSYNEQFF. V is TRBV20-1 and J is TRBJ2-1, with no clear D. This CDR3 is 15 amino acids long. V dropped 5 bases and J dropped 0 bases, with 14 bases sitting between them. The germline gives CDR1 DFQATT, CDR2 SNEGSKA (reference sequence).

This clonotype was counted many times. The chain links TRBV9 to TRBJ2-3, with TRBD2 identical over 8 bases. CDR3 length: 15 residues. V was clipped by 3 bases and J by 0 bases; unmatched bases: 3. Germline loops: CDR1 SGDLS, CDR2 YYNGEE. CDR3 region: CASSDSGASTDTQYF. For the CDR3, the DNA is TGTGCCAGCAGCGATAGCGGGGCCAGCACAGATACGCAGTATTTT.

This clonotype turned up a few times. The rearrangement uses TRBV3-1 and TRBJ2-7, with D perhaps matching TRBD1 (6 bases). The V and J ends lost 3 bases and 1 base respectively, with 10 bases between them. CDR1 is LGHDT and CDR2 is YNNKEL in the germline V gene (reference sequence). This CDR3 is 14 amino acids long. The CDR3 DNA reads TGTGCCAGCAGCCATGACGGACAGTCCTACGAGCAGTACTTC. As protein: CASSHDGQSYEQYF.

This clonotype was detected only a few times. This rearrangement joins TRBV12-3 or TRBV12-4 to TRBJ1-2; D unclear. CDR3 length: 13 amino acids. V lost 6 bases and J lost 5, with 13 bases in between. The CDR3 DNA reads TGTGCCAGCAGCCTCTCGGGAGCTTATGGCTACACCTTC. Amino acids: CASSLSGAYGYTF.

The sample holds many counts of this clonotype. The rearrangement links TRBV29-1 to TRBJ1-1; D gene unclear. CDR3 length: 13 residues. Germline-derived CDR1 and CDR2 are SQVTM and ANQGSEA. Trimming removed 7 bases at V and 0 bases at J, with 12 bases between. As DNA, the CDR3 is TGCAGCGCCCAAGGGTCTATGAACACTGAAGCTTTCTTT. Encoded protein: CSAQGSMNTEAFF.

The chain uses TRBV14 and TRBJ2-7, with 9 bases matching TRBD2. The CDR3 has 15 amino acids. V was clipped by 1 base and J by 3 bases; unmatched bases: 4. Germline values: CDR1 SGHDN, CDR2 FVKESK. The chain's CDR3 is CASSQGSGRFYEQYF. Here the CDR3 DNA reads TGTGCCAGCAGCCAAGGAAGCGGGAGGTTCTACGAGCAGTACTTC.

The V and J genes are TRBV18 and TRBJ1-1, with a weak D call TRBD1 (5 bases). The CDR3 extends over 16 amino acids. V gave up 2 bases and J gave up 0 bases, with 13 bases separating them. Per the germline V gene, CDR1 is KGHSH and CDR2 is LQKENI. This CDR3 reads CASSPAGTGMNTEAFF. CDR3 sequence (DNA): TGTGCCAGCTCACCAGCCGGGACGGGAATGAACACTGAAGCTTTCTTT.

The genes are TRBV4-1 and TRBJ2-7; tentatively, D is TRBD1 (6 bases). In germline, CDR1 is MGHRA, CDR2 YSYEKL. The V end was cut by 0 bases, the J end by 7 bases, with 16 bases between. The CDR3 consists of 15 residues. The CDR3 spells CASSQDDRLGREQYF. The CDR3 coding sequence is TGCGCCAGCAGCCAAGATGACAGGTTGGGGAGAGAGCAGTACTTC.

The gene calls are TRBV5-8 and TRBJ2-7; TRBD1 is a possible D gene (5 bases). This CDR3 contains 11 residues. V lost 0 bases, J lost 9 bases, and 7 bases lay in between. Germline CDR1 is SGHTS and CDR2 is YDEGEE. CDR3 loop: CASSLVGVQYF. The CDR3 DNA reads as TGTGCCAGCAGCTTGGTAGGGGTGCAGTACTTC. The full variable domain, with the rest looked up from reference TRBV5-8 and TRBJ2-7, is EAGVTQSPTHLIKTRGQQATLRCSPISGHTSVYWYQQALGLGLQFLLWYDEGEERNRGNFPPRFSGRQFPNYSSELNVNALELEDSALYLCASSLVGVQYFGPGTRLTVT.

This clonotype turned up a few times. This chain uses TRBV11-2 with TRBJ2-7, with unresolved D. This CDR3 has 15 residues. The V gene lost 2 bases and the J gene lost 1 base, with 12 bases spanning the gap. Germline lookup yields CDR1 SGHAT and CDR2 FQNNGV. CDR3 region: CASSLSQLGSYEQYF. CDR3 bases: TGTGCCAGCAGCTTAAGCCAGTTGGGTTCCTACGAGCAGTACTTC.

The CDR3 DNA reads as TGTGCCAGCAGCTTAGAGGGAATTAAGAATCAGCCCCAGCATTTT. The encoded protein is CASSLEGIKNQPQHF. This chain links TRBV7-8 with TRBJ1-5; D remains ambiguous. The CDR3 totals 15 residues. Germline CDR1 and CDR2: SGHVS and FQNEAQ. The V and J ends lost 1 base and 4 bases respectively, with 11 bases between them.

The chain couples TRBV9 to TRBJ1-1; tentative D call: TRBD1 (6 bases). The CDR3 runs to 12 residues. Germline CDR1 SGDLS, CDR2 YYNGEE. V dropped 3 bases and J dropped 4 bases, with 7 bases sitting between them. The DNA of the CDR3 is TGTGCCAGCAGCGAGGACAGCACTGAAGCTTTCTTT. It specifies CASSEDSTEAFF.

The chain couples TRBV6-1 to TRBJ2-5; possibly TRBD1 for D (5 bases). Germline CDR1 is MNHNS and CDR2 is SASEGT. V was trimmed by 5 bases and J by 5 bases, leaving 15 bases between them. The CDR3 has 14 amino acids. The CDR3 here is CASSKGHPVETQYF. CDR3 coding DNA: TGTGCCAGCAGTAAAGGACATCCCGTGGAGACCCAGTACTTC.

This clonotype was seen only a few times. The chain joins TRBV20-1 to TRBJ1-2, with D tentatively TRBD1 (6 bases). The CDR3 totals 15 residues. The V gene lost 5 bases and the J gene lost 0 bases, with 16 bases spanning the gap. Germline CDR1 reads DFQATT; CDR2 reads SNEGSKA (reference sequence). The CDR3 spells CSAGPGTLTNYGYTF. CDR3 bases: TGCAGTGCTGGTCCCGGGACACTGACTAACTATGGCTACACCTTC.

The chain has TRBV28 and TRBJ2-1, with D hard to call. In germline, CDR1 is MDHEN, CDR2 SYDVKM. CDR3 size: 15 residues. V was clipped by 5 bases and J by 8 bases, with 19 bases between them. Here the CDR3 reads CASSPTPERGHEQFF. The CDR3 nucleotides are TGTGCCAGCAGTCCGACTCCAGAACGTGGCCATGAGCAGTTCTTC.

Regarding this clonotype: The conserved final phenylalanine or tryptophan is absent from the CDR3, which likely points to a read error. The V gene is TRBV19, the J gene TRBJ1-1; TRBD1 matches 8 bases. CDR3 length: 14 residues. After removal of 7 bases from V and 4 bases from J, the junction contained 8 bases not matched to a gene. The germline V gene has CDR1 LNHDA and CDR2 SQIVND (reference sequence). CDR3 nucleotides: TGTGCCAGTAAACGGACAGGGTCGAGCACTGAAGCTTTCCTT. Translation gives CASKRTGSSTEAFL.

This clonotype has more than one count but fewer than ten. V gene TRBV20-1 combines with J gene TRBJ2-7; D unclear. Germline V gene lookup returns CDR1 DFQATT and CDR2 SNEGSKA (reference sequence). The V end lost 4 bases, the J end lost 5 bases, and 6 bases lay between the germline ends. The CDR3 has 10 residues. The CDR3 here is CSATNDEQYF. The CDR3 region has the DNA TGCAGTGCTACCAACGACGAGCAGTACTTC.

The sample holds many counts of this clonotype. The chain couples TRBV12-3 or TRBV12-4 to TRBJ1-6; TRBD1 matches at 7 bases. With V trimmed by 7 bases and J by 5 bases, 5 bases remained unmatched. The CDR3 runs to 14 residues. Here the CDR3 DNA reads TGTGCCAGCAACCTTGGGACAGATAATTCACCCCTCCACTTT. Protein: CASNLGTDNSPLHF.

As to this clonotype: A much larger clone lies a single base off, so this may be a read error. The rearrangement uses TRBV20-1 and TRBJ2-7; 14 bases align to TRBD2. CDR1 is DFQATT, CDR2 SNEGSKA, per germline (reference sequence). The CDR3 covers 14 residues. V was clipped by 6 bases and J by 8 bases; unmatched bases: 9. The CDR3 region has the DNA TGCAGTGCGACGCTGACTAGCGGGAGGGTCAAGCAGTACTTC. This sequence encodes CSATLTSGRVKQYF.

This clonotype was counted a few times. The genes are TRBV20-1 and TRBJ2-7, with TRBD1 as a possible D gene (5 bases). Between the trimmed V and J ends, which lost 0 bases and 5 bases, there was a span of 8 bases. The CDR3 totals 12 residues. Germline CDR1 and CDR2: DFQATT and SNEGSKA (reference sequence). The CDR3 bases are TGCAGTGCTAGAGACAGGGCCAACGAGCAGTACTTC. Translation: CSARDRANEQYF.

This clonotype showed up just a few times. The V call is TRBV18, the J call TRBJ2-7; the D is unclear. V was pared by 2 bases and J by 3 bases, with 11 bases between. CDR1 is KGHSH, CDR2 LQKENI, per germline. The CDR3 has 14 amino acids. CDR3 residues: CASSPANRDYEQYF. The CDR3 DNA sequence: TGTGCCAGCTCACCAGCCAACAGAGACTACGAGCAGTACTTC.

This clonotype was found many times. The chain recombines TRBV12-3 or TRBV12-4 with TRBJ1-1; D unclear. The CDR3 consists of 14 residues. V was clipped by 6 bases and J by 5 bases, with 16 bases between them. CDR3 in DNA: TGTGCCAGCAGGCGTGTTGGGGAGGGAACTGAAGCTTTCTTT. Its protein is CASRRVGEGTEAFF.

This clonotype was seen repeatedly, ten times or more. The chain couples TRBV6-1 to TRBJ2-7; TRBD1 matches 7 bases. Unmatched junction bases numbered 10, after V lost 7 bases and J lost 4 bases. Germline CDR1 and CDR2: MNHNS and SASEGT. The CDR3 sequence is 14 residues long. CDR3 residues: CASTREGGVYEQYF. The CDR3 DNA follows: TGTGCCAGCACCAGGGAAGGGGGCGTTTACGAGCAGTACTTC.

The chain links TRBV10-3 to TRBJ2-3; D is unclear. The CDR3 contains 13 residues. CDR1 is ENHRY, CDR2 SYGVKD, per germline. The V end was cut by 3 bases, the J end by 4 bases, with 8 bases between. DNA for the CDR3: TGTGCCATCAGTGACTCAAGGGCAGATACGCAGTATTTT. This codes for CAISDSRADTQYF.

The chain uses TRBV19 and TRBJ2-6; 8 nucleotides match TRBD1. V gave up 3 bases and J gave up 1 base; unmatched junction bases: 8. The CDR3 runs 18 residues. In germline, CDR1 is LNHDA, CDR2 SQIVND (reference sequence). The CDR3 nucleotides are TGTGCCAGTAGTATTCGAGGACAGGGACCTTCTGGGGCCAACGTCCTGACTTTC. Protein sequence: CASSIRGQGPSGANVLTF.

This clonotype has only a few counts. The chain couples TRBV20-1 to TRBJ2-3; D gene unclear. There are 14 residues in the CDR3. The germline gives CDR1 DFQATT, CDR2 SNEGSKA (reference sequence). V lost 6 bases to trimming and J lost 2 bases, with 15 bases between them. CDR3 bases: TGCAGTGCCTCCCCTCTAGATTACACAGATACGCAGTATTTT. Amino acid sequence: CSASPLDYTDTQYF.

Only a few counts were recorded for this clonotype. The chain joins TRBV5-1 to TRBJ2-3; 7 bases line up with TRBD2. The junction had 4 bases not matched to a gene; V was cut back by 4 bases and J by 5 bases. The CDR3 runs to 13 residues. The germline CDR1 and CDR2 sequences are SGHRS and YFSETQ. For the CDR3, the DNA is TGCGCCAGCAGCAGTCGCGGGAGAGATACGCAGTATTTT. Its translation is CASSSRGRDTQYF.

This clonotype was seen more than once but under ten times. This rearrangement joins TRBV5-4 to TRBJ2-7; D is ambiguous. The CDR3 totals 14 residues. Trimming cost V 0 bases and J 9 bases, with 16 bases left between them. Looked up from germline, CDR1 is SGHNT and CDR2 is YYREEE (reference sequence). The CDR3 protein is CASSLDRPDVGQYF. The CDR3 coding sequence is TGTGCCAGCAGCTTGGACCGACCGGACGTCGGGCAGTACTTC.